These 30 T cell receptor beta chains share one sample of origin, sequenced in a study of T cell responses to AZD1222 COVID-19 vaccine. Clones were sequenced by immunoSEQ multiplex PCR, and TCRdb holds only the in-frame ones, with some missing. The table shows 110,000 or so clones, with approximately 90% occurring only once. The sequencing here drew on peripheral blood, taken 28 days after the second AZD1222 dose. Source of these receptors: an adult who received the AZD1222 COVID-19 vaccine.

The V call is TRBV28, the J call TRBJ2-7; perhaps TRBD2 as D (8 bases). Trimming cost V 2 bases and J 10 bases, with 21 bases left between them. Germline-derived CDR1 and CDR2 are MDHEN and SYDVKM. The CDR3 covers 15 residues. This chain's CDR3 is CASSLQGGSGMDQYF. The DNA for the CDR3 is TGTGCCAGCAGTTTACAGGGGGGTAGCGGGATGGATCAGTACTTC.

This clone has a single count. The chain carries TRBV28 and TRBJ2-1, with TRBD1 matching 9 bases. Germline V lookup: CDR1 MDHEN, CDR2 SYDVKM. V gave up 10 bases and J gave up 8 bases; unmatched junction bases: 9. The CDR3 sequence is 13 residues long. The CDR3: CATPGQGDHEQFF. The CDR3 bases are TGTGCCACCCCGGGACAGGGTGACCATGAGCAGTTCTTC.

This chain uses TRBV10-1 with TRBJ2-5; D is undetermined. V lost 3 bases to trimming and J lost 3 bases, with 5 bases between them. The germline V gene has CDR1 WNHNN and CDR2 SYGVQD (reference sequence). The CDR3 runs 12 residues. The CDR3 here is CASSDYKETQYF. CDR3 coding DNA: TGCGCCAGCAGTGACTACAAAGAGACCCAGTACTTC.

The CDR3 DNA reads TGTGCCAGCAGCGTAGGCTCCTACACAGATACGCAGTATTTT. This gives the protein CASSVGSYTDTQYF. The V and J genes are TRBV9 and TRBJ2-3, with D uncertain. Deletions cut 0 bases from V and 2 bases from J, with 7 bases between. Per germline, CDR1 SGDLS and CDR2 YYNGEE. This CDR3 comprises 14 residues.

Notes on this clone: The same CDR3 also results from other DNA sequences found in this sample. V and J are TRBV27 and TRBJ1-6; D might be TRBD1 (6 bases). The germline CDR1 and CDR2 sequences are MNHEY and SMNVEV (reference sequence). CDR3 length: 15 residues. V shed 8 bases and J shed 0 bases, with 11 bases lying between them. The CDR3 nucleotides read TGTGCCAGCGGAACAGGGAGCTCCTATAATTCACCCCTCCACTTT. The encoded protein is CASGTGSSYNSPLHF.

The DNA for the CDR3 is TGTGCCAGCAGCTACCGGGACAGAGCTAATCAGCCCCAGCATTTT. The encoded protein is CASSYRDRANQPQHF. The chain uses TRBV21-1 and TRBJ1-5; the table's D call of TRBD1 was not tested on the DNA. TRBV21-1 is flagged as a pseudogene. This CDR3 is built from 15 residues.

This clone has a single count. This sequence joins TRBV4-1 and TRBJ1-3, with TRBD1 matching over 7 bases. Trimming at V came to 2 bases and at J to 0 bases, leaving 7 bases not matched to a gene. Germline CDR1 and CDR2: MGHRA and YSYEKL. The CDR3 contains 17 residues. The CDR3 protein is CASSQMIQGPSGNTIYF. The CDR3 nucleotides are TGCGCCAGCAGCCAAATGATACAGGGGCCCTCTGGAAACACCATATATTTT.

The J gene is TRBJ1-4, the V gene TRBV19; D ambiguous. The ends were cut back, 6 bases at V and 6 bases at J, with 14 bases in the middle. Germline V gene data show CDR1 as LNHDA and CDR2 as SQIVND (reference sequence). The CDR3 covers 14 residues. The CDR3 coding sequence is TGTGCCAGTAGCCTAAAGCCGAGGGATGAAAAACTGTTTTTT. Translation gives CASSLKPRDEKLFF.

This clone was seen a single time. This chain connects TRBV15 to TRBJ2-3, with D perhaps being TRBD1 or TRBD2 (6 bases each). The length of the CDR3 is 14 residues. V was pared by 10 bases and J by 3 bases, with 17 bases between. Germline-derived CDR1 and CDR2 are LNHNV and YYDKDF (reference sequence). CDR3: CAIRWRRGTDTQYF. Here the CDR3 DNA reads TGTGCCATCAGATGGAGGAGGGGGACAGATACGCAGTATTTT. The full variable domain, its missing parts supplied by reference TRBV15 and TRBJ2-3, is DAMVIQNPRYQVTQFGKPVTLSCSQTLNHNVMYWYQQKSSQAPKLLFHYYDKDFNNEADTPDNFQSRRPNTSFCFLDIRSPGLGDTAMYLCAIRWRRGTDTQYFGPGTRLTVL.

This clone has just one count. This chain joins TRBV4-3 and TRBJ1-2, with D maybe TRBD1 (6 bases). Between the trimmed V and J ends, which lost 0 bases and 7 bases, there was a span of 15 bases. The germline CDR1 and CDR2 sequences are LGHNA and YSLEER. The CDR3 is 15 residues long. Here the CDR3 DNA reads TGCGCCAGCAGCCAAGAAACCGGGACACTGCTTGGCTACACCTTC. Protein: CASSQETGTLLGYTF.

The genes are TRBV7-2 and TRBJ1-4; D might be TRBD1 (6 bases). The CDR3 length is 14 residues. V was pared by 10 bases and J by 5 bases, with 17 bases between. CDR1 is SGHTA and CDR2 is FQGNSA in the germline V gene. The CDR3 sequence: CATQRDTLNEKLFF. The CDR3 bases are TGTGCCACCCAACGGGACACACTAAATGAAAAACTGTTTTTT.

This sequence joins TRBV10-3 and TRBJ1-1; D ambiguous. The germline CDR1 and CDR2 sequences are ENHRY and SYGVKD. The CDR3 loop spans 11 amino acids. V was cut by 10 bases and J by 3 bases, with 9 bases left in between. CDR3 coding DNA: TGTGCCACTAGCCGGGACACTGAAGCTTTCTTT. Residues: CATSRDTEAFF.

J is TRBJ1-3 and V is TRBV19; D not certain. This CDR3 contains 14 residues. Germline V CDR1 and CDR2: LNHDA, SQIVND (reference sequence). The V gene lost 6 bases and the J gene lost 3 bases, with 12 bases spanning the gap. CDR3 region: CASRTVHLGNTIYF. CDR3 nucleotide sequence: TGTGCCAGTAGAACCGTCCATCTTGGAAACACCATATATTTT.

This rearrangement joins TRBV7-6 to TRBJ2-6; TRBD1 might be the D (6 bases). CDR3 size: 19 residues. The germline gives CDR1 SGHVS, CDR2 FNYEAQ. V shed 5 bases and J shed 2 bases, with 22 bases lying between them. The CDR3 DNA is TGTGCCAGCAGCCTAGTACCCCCAAACAGGGAAGCTGGGGCCAACGTCCTGACTTTC. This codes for CASSLVPPNREAGANVLTF.

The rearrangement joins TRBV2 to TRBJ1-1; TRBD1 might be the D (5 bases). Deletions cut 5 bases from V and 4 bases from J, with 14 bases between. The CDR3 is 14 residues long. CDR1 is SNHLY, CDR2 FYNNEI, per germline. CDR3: CASSPARGVTEAFF. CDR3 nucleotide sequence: TGTGCCAGCAGTCCCGCGAGGGGCGTCACTGAAGCTTTCTTT.

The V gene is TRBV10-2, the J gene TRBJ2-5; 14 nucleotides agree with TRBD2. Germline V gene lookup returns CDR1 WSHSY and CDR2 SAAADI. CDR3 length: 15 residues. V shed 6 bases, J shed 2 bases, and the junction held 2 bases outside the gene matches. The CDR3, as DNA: TGCGCCAGCAGGGGGACTAGCGGGAGTCAAGAGACCCAGTACTTC. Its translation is CASRGTSGSQETQYF.

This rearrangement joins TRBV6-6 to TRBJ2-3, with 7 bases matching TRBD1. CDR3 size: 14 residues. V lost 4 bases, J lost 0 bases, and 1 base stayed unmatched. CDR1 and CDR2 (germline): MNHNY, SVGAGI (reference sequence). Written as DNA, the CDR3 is TGTGCCAGCAGTTGGGACAGAAGCACAGATACGCAGTATTTT. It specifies CASSWDRSTDTQYF.

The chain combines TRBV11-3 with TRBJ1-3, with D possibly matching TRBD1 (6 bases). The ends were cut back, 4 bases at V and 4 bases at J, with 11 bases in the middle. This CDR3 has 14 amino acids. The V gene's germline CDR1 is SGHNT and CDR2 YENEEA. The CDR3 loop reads CASSSTGLGNTIYF. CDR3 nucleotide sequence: TGTGCCAGCAGCTCTACAGGGTTGGGAAACACCATATATTTT.

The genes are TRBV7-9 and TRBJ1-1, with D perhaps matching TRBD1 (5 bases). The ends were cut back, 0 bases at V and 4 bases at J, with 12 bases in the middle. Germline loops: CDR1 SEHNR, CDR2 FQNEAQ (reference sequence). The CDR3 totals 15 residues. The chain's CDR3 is CASSLAPGGSTEAFF. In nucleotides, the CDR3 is TGTGCCAGCAGCTTAGCCCCGGGGGGGTCCACTGAAGCTTTCTTT. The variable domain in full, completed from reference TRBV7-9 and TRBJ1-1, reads DTGVSQNPRHKITKRGQNVTFRCDPISEHNRLYWYRQTLGQGPEFLTYFQNEAQLEKSRLLSDRFSAERPKGSFSTLEIQRTEQGDSAMYLCASSLAPGGSTEAFFGQGTRLTVV.

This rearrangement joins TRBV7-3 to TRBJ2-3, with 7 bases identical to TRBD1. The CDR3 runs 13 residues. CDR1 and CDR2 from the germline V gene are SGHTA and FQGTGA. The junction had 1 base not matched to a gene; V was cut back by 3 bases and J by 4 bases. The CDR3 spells CASSLTGPDTQYF. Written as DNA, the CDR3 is TGTGCCAGCAGCTTGACAGGGCCAGATACGCAGTATTTT.

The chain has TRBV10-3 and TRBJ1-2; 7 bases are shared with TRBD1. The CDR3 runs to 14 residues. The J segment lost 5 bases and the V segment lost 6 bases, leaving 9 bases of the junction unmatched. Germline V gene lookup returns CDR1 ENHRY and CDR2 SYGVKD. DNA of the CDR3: TGTGCCATCAGCAACTCCGGGACAGATTATGGCTACACCTTC. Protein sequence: CAISNSGTDYGYTF.

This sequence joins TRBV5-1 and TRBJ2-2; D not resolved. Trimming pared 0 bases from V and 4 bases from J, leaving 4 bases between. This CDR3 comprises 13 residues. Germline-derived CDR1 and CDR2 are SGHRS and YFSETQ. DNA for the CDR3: TGCGCCAGCAGCTTGGACGTCACCGGGGAGCTGTTTTTT. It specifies CASSLDVTGELFF.

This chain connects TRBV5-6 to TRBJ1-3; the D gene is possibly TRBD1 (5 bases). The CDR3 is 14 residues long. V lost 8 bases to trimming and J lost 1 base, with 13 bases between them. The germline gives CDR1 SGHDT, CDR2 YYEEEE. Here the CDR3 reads CASTLGLSGNTIYF. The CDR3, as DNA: TGTGCCAGTACCCTGGGGCTTTCTGGAAACACCATATATTTT.

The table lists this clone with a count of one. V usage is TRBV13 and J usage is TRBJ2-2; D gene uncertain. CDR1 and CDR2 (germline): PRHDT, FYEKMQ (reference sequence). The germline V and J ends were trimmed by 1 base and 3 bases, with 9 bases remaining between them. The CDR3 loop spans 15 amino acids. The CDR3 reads CASSLDRAYTGELFF. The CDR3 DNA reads TGTGCCAGCAGCTTAGACAGAGCTTACACCGGGGAGCTGTTTTTT.

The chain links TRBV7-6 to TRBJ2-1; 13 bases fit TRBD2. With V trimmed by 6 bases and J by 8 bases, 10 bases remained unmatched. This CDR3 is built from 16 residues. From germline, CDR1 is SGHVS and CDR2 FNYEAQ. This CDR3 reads CASRLTSGRVYDEQFF. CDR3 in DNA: TGTGCCAGCAGACTTACTAGCGGGAGGGTGTATGATGAGCAGTTCTTC.

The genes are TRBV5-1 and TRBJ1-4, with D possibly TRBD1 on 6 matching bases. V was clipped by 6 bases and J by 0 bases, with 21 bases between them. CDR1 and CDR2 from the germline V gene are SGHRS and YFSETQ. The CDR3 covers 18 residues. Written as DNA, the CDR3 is TGCGCCAGCACCCAGGGTGCCCAGGGGCATCCAACTAATGAAAAACTGTTTTTT. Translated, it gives CASTQGAQGHPTNEKLFF. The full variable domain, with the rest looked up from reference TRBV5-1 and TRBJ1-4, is KAGVTQTPRYLIKTRGQQVTLSCSPISGHRSVSWYQQTPGQGLQFLFEYFSETQRNKGNFPGRFSGRQFSNSRSEMNVSTLELGDSALYLCASTQGAQGHPTNEKLFFGSGTQLSVL.

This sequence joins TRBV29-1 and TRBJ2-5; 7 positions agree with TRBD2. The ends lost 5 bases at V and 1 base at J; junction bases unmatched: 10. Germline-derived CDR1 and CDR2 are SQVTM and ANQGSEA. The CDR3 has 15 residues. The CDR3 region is CSVWVGSGFQETQYF. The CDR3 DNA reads TGCAGCGTTTGGGTGGGTAGCGGGTTCCAAGAGACCCAGTACTTC. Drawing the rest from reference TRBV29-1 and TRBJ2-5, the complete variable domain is SAVISQKPSRDICQRGTSLTIQCQVDSQVTMMFWYRQQPGQSLTLIATANQGSEATYESGFVIDKFPISRPNLTFSTLTVSNMSPEDSSIYLCSVWVGSGFQETQYFGPGTRLLVL.

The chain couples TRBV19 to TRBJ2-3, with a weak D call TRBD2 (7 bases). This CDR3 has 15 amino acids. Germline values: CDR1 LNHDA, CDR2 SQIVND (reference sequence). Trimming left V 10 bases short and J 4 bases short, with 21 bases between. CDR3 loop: CATLMRGRGADTQYF. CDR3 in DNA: TGTGCCACCCTTATGAGGGGGAGGGGCGCAGATACGCAGTATTTT. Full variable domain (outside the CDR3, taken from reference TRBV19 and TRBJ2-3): DGGITQSPKYLFRKEGQNVTLSCEQNLNHDAMYWYRQDPGQGLRLIYYSQIVNDFQKGDIAEGYSVSREKKESFPLTVTSAQKNPTAFYLCATLMRGRGADTQYFGPGTRLTVL.

CDR3 amino acids: CASSQGAGDGGYTF. CDR3 DNA sequence: TGTGCCAGCAGCCAAGGGGCAGGGGATGGTGGCTACACCTTC. This chain uses TRBV3-1 (or the pseudogene TRBV3-2) with TRBJ1-2; possibly TRBD1 for D (6 bases). V gave up 1 base and J gave up 7 bases, with 13 bases separating them. Germline CDR1 is LGHDT and CDR2 is YNNKEL (reference sequence). The CDR3 totals 14 residues.

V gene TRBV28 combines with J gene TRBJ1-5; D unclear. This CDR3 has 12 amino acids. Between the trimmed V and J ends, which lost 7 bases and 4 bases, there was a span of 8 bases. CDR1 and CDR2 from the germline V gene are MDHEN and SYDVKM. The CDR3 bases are TGTGCCAGCAACTTCGGGAATCAGCCCCAGCATTTT. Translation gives CASNFGNQPQHF. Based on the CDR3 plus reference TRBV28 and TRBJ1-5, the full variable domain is DVKVTQSSRYLVKRTGEKVFLECVQDMDHENMFWYRQDPGLGLRLIYFSYDVKMKEKGDIPEGYSVSREKKERFSLILESASTNQTSMYLCASNFGNQPQHFGDGTRLSIL.